The 20 T cell receptor beta chains given below trace back to one sample, sequenced in a study of OX40 agonist ivuxolimab in advanced cancers. The method was the immunoSEQ multiplex PCR assay. TCRdb provides this immuneACCESS table in a form limited to in-frame rearrangements. Some clones are lacking; in checked studies, under half of them reflect an unresolved V gene, and why the rest are absent is not known. The sample includes some 60,000 clones, with 91% observed a single time. The top ten clones comprise 3.5% to 4% of the sample. Source: CD4+ or CD8+ T cells sorted from blood, taken in a trial of the OX40 agonist ivuxolimab. Receptors were obtained from an adult with an advanced solid tumor such as melanoma, head and neck, liver or kidney cancer.

The chain's CDR3 is CASSYLGRNYEQYF. The CDR3 bases are TGTGCCAGCAGTTACCTGGGACGGAACTACGAGCAGTACTTC. The rearrangement links TRBV6-5 to TRBJ2-7; D might be TRBD1 or TRBD2, each matching 5 bases. CDR1 is MNHEY, CDR2 SVGAGI, per germline. The CDR3 loop spans 14 amino acids. V lost 2 bases and J lost 3, with 11 bases in between.

The chain links TRBV27 to TRBJ1-1; D is ambiguous. V was pared by 6 bases and J by 1 base, with 6 bases between. Germline V CDR1 and CDR2: MNHEY, SMNVEV (reference sequence). This CDR3 has 12 residues. The CDR3 loop is CASSHGNTEAFF. The CDR3 DNA reads TGTGCCAGCAGCCATGGGAACACTGAAGCTTTCTTT.

The rearrangement links TRBV7-2 to TRBJ1-4, with unresolved D. The germline gives CDR1 SGHTA, CDR2 FQGNSA. Trimming stripped 3 bases from V and 5 bases from J, with 10 bases between. The CDR3 totals 14 residues. DNA of the CDR3: TGTGCCAGCAGCTTTAGTGGGCGGAATGAAAAACTGTTTTTT. Encoded protein: CASSFSGRNEKLFF.

In nucleotides, the CDR3 is TGTGCCAGCAGGCTGGGACTAGGGGGCGAGACCCAGTACTTC. Translated, it gives CASRLGLGGETQYF. The chain couples TRBV28 to TRBJ2-5; TRBD2 is a possible D gene (8 bases). This CDR3 is built from 14 residues. Trimming took 6 bases from V and 5 from J, leaving 16 bases between them. From germline, CDR1 is MDHEN and CDR2 SYDVKM.

This clone is medium-sized within its sample. The chain combines TRBV7-9 with TRBJ2-5, with TRBD1 matching over 8 bases. V shed 4 bases, J shed 8 bases, and the junction held 6 bases outside the gene matches. Germline-derived CDR1 and CDR2 are SEHNR and FQNEAQ (reference sequence). The CDR3 contains 13 residues. The CDR3 region has the DNA TGTGCCAGCAGCTCCGGGACAGGCGTTACCCAGTACTTC. Translated, it gives CASSSGTGVTQYF.

The gene calls are TRBV6-4 and TRBJ2-3; a weak D match, TRBD1 (6 bases). CDR1 and CDR2 from the germline V gene are MRHNA and SNTAGT. Trimming pared 0 bases from V and 3 bases from J, leaving 13 bases between. The length of the CDR3 is 16 residues. The CDR3 is CASSDSKGEGTDTQYF. CDR3 coding DNA: TGTGCCAGCAGTGACTCGAAGGGGGAAGGGACAGATACGCAGTATTTT.

This chain links TRBV27 with TRBJ2-2; 7 nucleotides align to TRBD2. The CDR3 runs 17 residues. The trim removed 5 bases at V and 0 bases at J, leaving 9 bases unmatched. The germline CDR1 and CDR2 sequences are MNHEY and SMNVEV (reference sequence). DNA of the CDR3: TGTGCCAGCAGTAGACCCAGGGACTATCCGAACACCGGGGAGCTGTTTTTT. Protein sequence: CASSRPRDYPNTGELFF.

The CDR3 sequence is CASSQEIVAGATGELFF. CDR3 sequence (DNA): TGCGCCAGCAGCCAAGAGATCGTAGCGGGAGCGACCGGGGAGCTGTTTTTT. The chain combines TRBV4-3 with TRBJ2-2, with 9 bases fitting TRBD2. Unmatched junction bases numbered 7, after V lost 0 bases and J lost 5 bases. CDR1 and CDR2 (germline): LGHNA, YSLEER. This CDR3 contains 17 residues.

The chain couples TRBV2 to TRBJ2-3; either TRBD1 or TRBD2 may supply D (5 bases each). CDR3 length: 13 residues. V was pared by 9 bases and J by 6 bases, with 16 bases between. Germline lookup yields CDR1 SNHLY and CDR2 FYNNEI. The CDR3 reads CARSGPEGDTQYF. CDR3 bases: TGTGCCAGATCGGGACCGGAAGGCGATACGCAGTATTTT.

Only a few counts were recorded for this clone. The CDR3 region is CASSLATPAQYF. In DNA, the CDR3 is TGTGCCAGCAGCTTAGCCACCCCGGCGCAGTACTTC. V and J are TRBV7-2 and TRBJ2-7; D is undetermined. Germline-derived CDR1 and CDR2 are SGHTA and FQGNSA. The CDR3 sequence is 12 residues long. V was cut by 0 bases and J by 9 bases, with 9 bases left in between.

V gene TRBV6-5 combines with J gene TRBJ2-7; 9 bases line up with TRBD1. CDR3 length: 15 residues. Germline-derived CDR1 and CDR2 are MNHEY and SVGAGI. V dropped 6 bases and J dropped 3; count of bases not matched to a gene: 9. In DNA, the CDR3 is TGTGCCAGCAGACACAGGGGGCACCTTTACTACGAGCAGTACTTC. Protein: CASRHRGHLYYEQYF.

The chain has TRBV2 and TRBJ2-5; TRBD1 agrees at 9 bases. Germline V gene lookup returns CDR1 SNHLY and CDR2 FYNNEI. The V and J ends lost 10 bases and 5 bases, in that order; junction bases with no gene match: 11. The CDR3 length is 14 residues. CDR3 coding DNA: TGTGCCACCACGGGGACAGGGCTTAGGGAGACCCAGTACTTC. It translates to CATTGTGLRETQYF.

CDR3 nucleotides: TGTGCCAGCAGTCCCCAGTGGGAGTACGGTGTTGAGCAGTTCTTC. It is translated as CASSPQWEYGVEQFF. V gene TRBV6-6 combines with J gene TRBJ2-1, with a tentative D call TRBD2 (5 bases). Trimming took 5 bases from V and 9 from J, leaving 20 bases between them. Germline V CDR1 and CDR2: MNHNY, SVGAGI (reference sequence). The CDR3 runs 15 residues.

This rearrangement joins TRBV29-1 to TRBJ2-3; 10 bases match TRBD2. The germline CDR1 and CDR2 sequences are SQVTM and ANQGSEA. This CDR3 spans 17 amino acids. V lost 2 bases and J lost 2; bases outside the gene matches: 10. CDR3 sequence: CSVERWGTSENTDTQYF. DNA of the CDR3: TGCAGCGTTGAAAGGTGGGGGACTAGCGAGAACACAGATACGCAGTATTTT.

This chain connects TRBV19 to TRBJ2-7; TRBD1 matches 9 bases. The CDR3 length is 12 residues. The germline V gene has CDR1 LNHDA and CDR2 SQIVND (reference sequence). The CDR3 coding sequence is TGTGCTGCGGGACAGGGCTTTTACGAGCAGTACTTC. Its protein product is CAAGQGFYEQYF.

The chain has TRBV4-1 and TRBJ2-1; possible D gene TRBD1, 6 bases. Trimming took 0 bases from V and 3 from J, leaving 12 bases between them. The germline V gene has CDR1 MGHRA and CDR2 YSYEKL. The CDR3 consists of 16 residues. For the CDR3, the DNA is TGCGCCAGCAGCCAAGATCCAGGGACAAACTACAATGAGCAGTTCTTC. This encodes CASSQDPGTNYNEQFF.

This clone has just one count. Within the sample, other DNA sequences also encode this same CDR3. The chain combines TRBV27 with TRBJ1-5; possible D gene TRBD1, 5 bases. From germline, CDR1 is MNHEY and CDR2 SMNVEV (reference sequence). Between the trimmed V and J ends, which lost 3 bases and 6 bases, there was a span of 15 bases. The CDR3 has 15 residues. For the CDR3, the DNA is TGTGCCAGCAGTTTGAGCTTCGGCGGGGGTCAGCCCCAGCATTTT. Residues: CASSLSFGGGQPQHF.

The genes are TRBV9 and TRBJ2-1; weak D call: TRBD2 (6 bases). V was cut by 4 bases and J by 4 bases, with 15 bases left in between. Per germline, CDR1 SGDLS and CDR2 YYNGEE. This CDR3 has 15 amino acids. The CDR3 region has the DNA TGTGCCAGCAGCCCCGCGGGATATGTTTACAATGAGCAGTTCTTC. Encoded protein: CASSPAGYVYNEQFF.

The chain joins TRBV28 to TRBJ1-5; TRBD1 agrees at 10 bases. The CDR3 is 14 residues long. Germline assignment: CDR1 MDHEN and CDR2 SYDVKM. V dropped 4 bases and J dropped 6; count of bases not matched to a gene: 3. CDR3: CASSSGQGGQPQHF. CDR3 DNA sequence: TGTGCCAGCAGTTCCGGACAGGGGGGTCAGCCCCAGCATTTT.

The chain employs TRBV30 and TRBJ1-5, with D possibly being TRBD1 (6 bases). The CDR3 is 12 amino acids. V lost 4 bases, J lost 6 bases, and 10 bases lay in between. Germline values: CDR1 GTSNPN, CDR2 SVGIG (reference sequence). The CDR3, as DNA: TGTGCCTGGAATATGGGGGCTCAGCCCCAGCATTTT. This sequence encodes CAWNMGAQPQHF.